This TCR beta chain is from a study of blood T cell repertoires in COVID-19. The CDR3 length is 14 residues. Trimming shortened V by 6 bases and J by 5 bases, and 17 bases separated the two germline ends. Germline V lookup: CDR1 SNHLY, CDR2 FYNNEI. The study drew participants aged about 18 to 95 years from 20 to 30 US areas. Clinical history as reported by participants underpinned cohort assignment. Cohort 3 donors counted as recovered after two negative PCRs, clearance, or resolved symptoms. The table came from immunoSEQ multiplex PCR; TCRdb's copy has only in-frame clones and leaves some out. The sample has some 350,000 clones; less than 90% are singletons.

The chain couples TRBV2 to TRBJ2-7, with D possibly being TRBD2 (5 bases). This TCR was recovered from a woman aged 25 to 39 who had recovered from COVID-19. Material for sequencing was PBMCs or T cells enriched from blood (not recorded which). Here the CDR3 reads CASRTREGAHEQYF. In DNA form, the CDR3 reads TGTGCCAGCAGGACCCGGGAAGGAGCCCACGAGCAGTACTTC. Supplemented by reference TRBV2 and TRBJ2-7, the full variable domain reads EPEVTQTPSHQVTQMGQEVILRCVPISNHLYFYWYRQILGQKVEFLVSFYNNEISEKSEIFDDQFSVERPDGSNFTLKIRSTKLEDSAMYFCASRTREGAHEQYFGPGTRLTVT.